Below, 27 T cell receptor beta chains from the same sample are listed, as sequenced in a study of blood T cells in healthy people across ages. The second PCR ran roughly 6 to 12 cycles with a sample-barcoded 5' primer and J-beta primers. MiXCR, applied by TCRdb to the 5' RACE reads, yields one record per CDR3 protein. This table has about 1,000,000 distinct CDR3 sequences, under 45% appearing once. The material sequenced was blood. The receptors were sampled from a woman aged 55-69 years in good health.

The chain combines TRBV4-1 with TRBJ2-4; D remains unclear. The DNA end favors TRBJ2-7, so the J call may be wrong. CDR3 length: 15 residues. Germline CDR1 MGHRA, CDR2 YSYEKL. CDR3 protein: CASSPVDVNFDEQYF. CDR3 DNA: TGCGCCAGCAGCCCCGTCGACGTGAACTTTGACGAGCAGTACTTC.

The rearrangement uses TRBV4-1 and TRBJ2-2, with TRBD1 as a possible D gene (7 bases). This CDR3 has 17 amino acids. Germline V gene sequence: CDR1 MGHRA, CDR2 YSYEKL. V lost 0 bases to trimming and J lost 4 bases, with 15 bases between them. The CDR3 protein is CASSQEAPQGGTGELFF. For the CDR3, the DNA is TGCGCCAGCAGCCAAGAAGCACCTCAGGGGGGCACCGGGGAGCTGTTTTTT.

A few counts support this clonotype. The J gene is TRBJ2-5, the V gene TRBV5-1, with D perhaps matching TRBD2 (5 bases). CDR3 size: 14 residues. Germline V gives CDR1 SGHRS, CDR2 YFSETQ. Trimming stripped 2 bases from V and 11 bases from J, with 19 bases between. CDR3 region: CASSFVSPDGEQYF. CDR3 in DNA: TGCGCCAGCAGCTTTGTATCCCCAGATGGGGAGCAGTACTTC.

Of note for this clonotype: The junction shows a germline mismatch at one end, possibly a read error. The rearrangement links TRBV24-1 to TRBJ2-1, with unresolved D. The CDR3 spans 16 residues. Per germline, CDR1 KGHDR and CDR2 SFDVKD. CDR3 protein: CAASDLQASSYNEQFF. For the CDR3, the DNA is TGTGCCGCCAGTGATTTGCAGGCCAGCTCCTACAATGAGCAGTTCTTC.

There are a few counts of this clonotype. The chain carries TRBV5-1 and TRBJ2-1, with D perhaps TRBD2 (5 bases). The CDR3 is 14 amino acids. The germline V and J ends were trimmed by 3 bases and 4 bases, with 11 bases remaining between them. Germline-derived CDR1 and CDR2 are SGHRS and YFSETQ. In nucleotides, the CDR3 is TGCGCCAGCAGCTCGTTGGGCGGGTACAATGAGCAGTTCTTC. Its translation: CASSSLGGYNEQFF.

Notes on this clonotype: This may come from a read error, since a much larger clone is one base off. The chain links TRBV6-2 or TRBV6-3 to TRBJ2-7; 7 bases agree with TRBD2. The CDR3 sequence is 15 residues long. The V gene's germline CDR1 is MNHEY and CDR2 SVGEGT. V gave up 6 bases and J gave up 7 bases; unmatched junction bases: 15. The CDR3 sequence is CASSPLASGNNEQYF. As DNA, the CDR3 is TGTGCCAGCAGCCCCCTGGCTAGCGGAAACAATGAGCAGTACTTC.

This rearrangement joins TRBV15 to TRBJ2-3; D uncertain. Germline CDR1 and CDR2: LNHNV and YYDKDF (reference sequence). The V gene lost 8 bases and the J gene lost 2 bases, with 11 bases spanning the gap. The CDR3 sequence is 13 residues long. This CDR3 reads CATAARHTDTQYF. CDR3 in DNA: TGTGCCACCGCCGCCCGACACACAGATACGCAGTATTTT.

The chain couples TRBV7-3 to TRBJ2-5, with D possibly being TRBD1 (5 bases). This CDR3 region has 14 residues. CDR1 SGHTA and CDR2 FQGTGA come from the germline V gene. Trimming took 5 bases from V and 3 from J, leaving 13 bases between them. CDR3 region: CASSPSGREETQYF. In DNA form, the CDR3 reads TGTGCCAGCAGCCCTAGTGGCAGGGAAGAGACCCAGTACTTC.

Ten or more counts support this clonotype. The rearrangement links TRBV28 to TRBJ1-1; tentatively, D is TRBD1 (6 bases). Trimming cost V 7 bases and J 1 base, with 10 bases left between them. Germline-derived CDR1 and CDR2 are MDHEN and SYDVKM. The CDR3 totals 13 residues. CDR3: CASKTTGNTEAFF. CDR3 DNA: TGTGCCAGCAAGACGACAGGGAACACTGAAGCTTTCTTT.

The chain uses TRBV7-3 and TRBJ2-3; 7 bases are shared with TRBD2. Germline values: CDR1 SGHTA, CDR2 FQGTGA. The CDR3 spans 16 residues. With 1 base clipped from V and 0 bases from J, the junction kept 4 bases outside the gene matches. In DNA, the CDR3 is TGTGCCAGCAGCTTAAGGAGCGGGACTAGCACAGATACGCAGTATTTT. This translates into CASSLRSGTSTDTQYF. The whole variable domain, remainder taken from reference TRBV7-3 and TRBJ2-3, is GAGVSQTPSNKVTEKGKYVELRCDPISGHTALYWYRQSLGQGPEFLIYFQGTGAADDSGLPNDRFFAVRPEGSVSTLKIQRTERGDSAVYLCASSLRSGTSTDTQYFGPGTRLTVL.

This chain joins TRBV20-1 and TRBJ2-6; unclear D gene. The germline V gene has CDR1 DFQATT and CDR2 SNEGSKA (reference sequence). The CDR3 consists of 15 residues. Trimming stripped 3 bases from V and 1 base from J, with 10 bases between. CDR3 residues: CSARNSRSGANVLTF. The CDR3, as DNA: TGCAGTGCTAGGAACAGCCGATCTGGGGCCAACGTCCTGACTTTC.

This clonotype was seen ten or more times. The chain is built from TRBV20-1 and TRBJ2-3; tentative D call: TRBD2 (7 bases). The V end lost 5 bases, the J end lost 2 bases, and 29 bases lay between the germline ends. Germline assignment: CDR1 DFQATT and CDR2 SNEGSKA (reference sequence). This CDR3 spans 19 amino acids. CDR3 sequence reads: CSARVSGGARGRYTDTQYF. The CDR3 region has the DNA TGCAGTGCTCGCGTTTCGGGGGGCGCCCGTGGAAGATACACAGATACGCAGTATTTT.

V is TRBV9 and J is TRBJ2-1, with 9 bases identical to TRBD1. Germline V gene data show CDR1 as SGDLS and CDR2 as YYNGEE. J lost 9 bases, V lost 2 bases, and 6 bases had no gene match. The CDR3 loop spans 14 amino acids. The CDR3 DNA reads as TGTGCCAGCAGCGTCGCGACAGGGGGGATTGAGCAGTTCTTC. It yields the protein CASSVATGGIEQFF.

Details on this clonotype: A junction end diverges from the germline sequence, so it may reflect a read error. CDR3 DNA sequence: TGTGCCTGCAGCTACGGGACAGGAAACTACGAGCAGTACTTC. This gives the protein CACSYGTGNYEQYF. The chain has TRBV7-9 and TRBJ2-7, with TRBD1 identical over 8 bases. This CDR3 is 14 amino acids long. CDR1 is SEHNR, CDR2 FQNEAQ, per germline (reference sequence). The whole variable domain, filled in from reference TRBV7-9 and TRBJ2-7, reads DTGVSQNPRHKITKRGQNVTFRCDPISEHNRLYWYRQTLGQGPEFLTYFQNEAQLEKSRLLSDRFSAERPKGSFSTLEIQRTEQGDSAMYLCACSYGTGNYEQYFGPGTRLTVT.

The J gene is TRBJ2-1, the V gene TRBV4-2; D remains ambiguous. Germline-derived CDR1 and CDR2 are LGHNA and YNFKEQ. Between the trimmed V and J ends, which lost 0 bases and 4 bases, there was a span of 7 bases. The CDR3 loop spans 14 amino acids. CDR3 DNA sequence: TGTGCCAGCAGCCAAGATATTACGTACAATGAGCAGTTCTTC. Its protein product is CASSQDITYNEQFF.

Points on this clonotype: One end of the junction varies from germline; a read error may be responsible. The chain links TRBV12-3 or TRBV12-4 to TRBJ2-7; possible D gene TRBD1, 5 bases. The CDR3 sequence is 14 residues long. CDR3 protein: CACRARVQGDEQYF. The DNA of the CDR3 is TGTGCCTGCAGGGCCAGAGTCCAAGGAGACGAGCAGTACTTC.

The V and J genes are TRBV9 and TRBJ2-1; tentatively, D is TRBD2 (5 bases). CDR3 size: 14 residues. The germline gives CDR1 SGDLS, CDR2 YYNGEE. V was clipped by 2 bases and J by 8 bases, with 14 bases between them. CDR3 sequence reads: CASSVDGEGDEQFF. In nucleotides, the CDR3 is TGTGCCAGCAGCGTTGACGGCGAGGGAGATGAGCAGTTCTTC.

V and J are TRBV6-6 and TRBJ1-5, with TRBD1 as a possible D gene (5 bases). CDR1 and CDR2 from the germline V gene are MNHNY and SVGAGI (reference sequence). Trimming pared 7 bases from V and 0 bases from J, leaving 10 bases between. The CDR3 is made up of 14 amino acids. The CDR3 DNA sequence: TGTGCCAGCATCAGGGCAAATAGCAATCAGCCCCAGCATTTT. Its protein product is CASIRANSNQPQHF.

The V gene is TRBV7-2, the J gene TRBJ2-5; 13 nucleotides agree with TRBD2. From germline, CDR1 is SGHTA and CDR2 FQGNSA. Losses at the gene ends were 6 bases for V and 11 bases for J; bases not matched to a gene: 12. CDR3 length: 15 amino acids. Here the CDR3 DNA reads TGTGCCAGCAGTCGGACTAGCGGGAGACACAATGAGCAGTACTTC. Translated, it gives CASSRTSGRHNEQYF. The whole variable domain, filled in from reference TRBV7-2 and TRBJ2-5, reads GAGVSQSPSNKVTEKGKDVELRCDPISGHTALYWYRQSLGQGLEFLIYFQGNSAPDKSGLPSDRFSAERTGGSVSTLTIQRTQQEDSAVYLCASSRTSGRHNEQYFGPGTRLLVL.

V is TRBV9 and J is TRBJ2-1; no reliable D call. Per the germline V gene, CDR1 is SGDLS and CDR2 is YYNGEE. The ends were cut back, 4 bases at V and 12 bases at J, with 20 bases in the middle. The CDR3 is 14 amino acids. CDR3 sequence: CASSPQPLQPGQFF. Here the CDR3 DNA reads TGTGCCAGCAGCCCCCAGCCCCTCCAGCCCGGGCAGTTCTTC.

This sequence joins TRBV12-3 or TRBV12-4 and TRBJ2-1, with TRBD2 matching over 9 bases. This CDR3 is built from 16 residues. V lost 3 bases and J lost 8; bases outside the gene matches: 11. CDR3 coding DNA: TGTGCCAGCAGTTTGGTAGCGGGGACTAGCCGGGATGAGCAGTTCTTC. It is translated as CASSLVAGTSRDEQFF.

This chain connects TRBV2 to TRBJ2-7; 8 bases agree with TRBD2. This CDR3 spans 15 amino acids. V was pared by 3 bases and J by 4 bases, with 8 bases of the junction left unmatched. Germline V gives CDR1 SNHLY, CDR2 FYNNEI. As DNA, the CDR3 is TGTGCCAGCAGTGATTCCCAGCGGGAGAGGTACGAGCAGTACTTC. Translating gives CASSDSQRERYEQYF.

This CDR3 reads CASSSRTSGTPNEQFF. The CDR3 coding sequence is TGTGCCAGCAGCTCCCGGACTAGCGGGACTCCAAATGAGCAGTTCTTC. The chain combines TRBV7-2 with TRBJ2-1; 12 bases map to TRBD2. The CDR3 length is 16 residues. With V trimmed by 4 bases and J by 7 bases, 8 bases remained unmatched. Per germline, CDR1 SGHTA and CDR2 FQGNSA.

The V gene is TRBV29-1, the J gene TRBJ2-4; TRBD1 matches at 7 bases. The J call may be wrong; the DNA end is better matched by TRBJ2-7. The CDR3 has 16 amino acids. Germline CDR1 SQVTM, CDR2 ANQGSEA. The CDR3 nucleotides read TGCAGCGCGAGACCGGGACAGACTACTTTAATCTACGAGCAGTACTTC. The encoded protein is CSARPGQTTLIYEQYF.

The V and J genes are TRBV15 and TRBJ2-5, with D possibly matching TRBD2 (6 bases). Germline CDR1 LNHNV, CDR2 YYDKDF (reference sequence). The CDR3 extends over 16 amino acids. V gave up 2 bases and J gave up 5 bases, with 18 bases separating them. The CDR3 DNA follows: TGTGCCACCAGCAGAACCCGGTCTGGGGGGTCGGAGACCCAGTACTTC. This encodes CATSRTRSGGSETQYF.

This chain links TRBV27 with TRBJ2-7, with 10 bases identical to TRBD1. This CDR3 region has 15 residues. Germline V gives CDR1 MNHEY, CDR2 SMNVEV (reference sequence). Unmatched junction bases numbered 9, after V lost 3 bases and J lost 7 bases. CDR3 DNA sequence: TGTGCCAGCAGTTTTCTCCCGGGACAGGGGAGAGAGCAGTACTTC. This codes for CASSFLPGQGREQYF.

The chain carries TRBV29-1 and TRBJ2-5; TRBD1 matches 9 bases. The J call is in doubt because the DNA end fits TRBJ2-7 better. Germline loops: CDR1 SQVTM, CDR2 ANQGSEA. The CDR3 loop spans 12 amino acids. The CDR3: CSVRQGVHEQYF. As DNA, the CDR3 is TGCAGCGTTCGACAGGGGGTCCACGAGCAGTACTTC.